These 22 T cell receptor beta chains came from one sample sequenced in a study of blood T cell repertoires in COVID-19. This table comes from immunoSEQ multiplex PCR, and its TCRdb copy is limited to in-frame clones, with some not included. The sample contains just over 650,000 clones, about nine tenths of which appear only once. Sequenced: peripheral blood. These receptors originate from a woman aged 18-29 years with acute or convalescent COVID-19.

The chain employs TRBV7-6 and TRBJ2-3; 13 bases map to TRBD2. With V trimmed by 5 bases and J by 0 bases, 5 bases remained unmatched. Germline-derived CDR1 and CDR2 are SGHVS and FNYEAQ. The CDR3 consists of 17 residues. CDR3 sequence reads: CASSPRLAGGSTDTQYF. The CDR3 coding sequence is TGTGCCAGCAGCCCCAGACTAGCGGGGGGAAGCACAGATACGCAGTATTTT.

The gene calls are TRBV4-2 and TRBJ1-2; D is ambiguous. The CDR3 loop spans 14 amino acids. The germline V and J ends were trimmed by 0 bases and 6 bases, with 11 bases remaining between them. Germline V gene data show CDR1 as LGHNA and CDR2 as YNFKEQ. DNA for the CDR3: TGTGCCAGCAGCCAAGAATTAGGTGCGGATGGCTACACCTTC. Protein: CASSQELGADGYTF.

This chain links TRBV9 with TRBJ2-7, with TRBD1 as a possible D gene (5 bases). V was pared by 3 bases and J by 0 bases, with 7 bases between. The CDR3 totals 13 residues. The germline V gene has CDR1 SGDLS and CDR2 YYNGEE. CDR3 sequence reads: CASSGDSSYEQYF. CDR3 nucleotide sequence: TGTGCCAGCAGCGGCGACAGCTCCTACGAGCAGTACTTC.

This clone was observed once. The chain couples TRBV18 to TRBJ1-5; D unresolved. V lost 4 bases and J 5 bases, leaving 9 bases between the germline ends. The CDR3 has 13 residues. Germline lookup yields CDR1 KGHSH and CDR2 LQKENI. DNA of the CDR3: TGTGCCAGCTCACAGGAGGTAGATCAGCCCCAGCATTTT. Residues: CASSQEVDQPQHF.

The rearrangement uses TRBV10-2 and TRBJ1-1, with 7 bases that match TRBD1. Per germline, CDR1 WSHSY and CDR2 SAAADI. This CDR3 is built from 15 residues. After removal of 1 base from V and 0 bases from J, the junction contained 2 bases not matched to a gene. The CDR3: CASSEFDRVNTEAFF. In DNA form, the CDR3 reads TGCGCCAGCAGTGAGTTCGACAGGGTGAACACTGAAGCTTTCTTT.

The chain links TRBV5-5 to TRBJ1-2; D unclear. CDR1 and CDR2 (germline): SGHKS, YYEKEE (reference sequence). V lost 4 bases to trimming and J lost 4 bases, with 8 bases between them. The CDR3 length is 12 residues. CDR3 DNA sequence: TGTGCCAGCAGCCCTCCGGGCTATGGCTACACCTTC. It yields the protein CASSPPGYGYTF.

The chain links TRBV5-1 to TRBJ1-2, with 8 nucleotides matching TRBD1. The J segment lost 4 bases and the V segment lost 0 bases, leaving 11 bases of the junction unmatched. The CDR3 runs 17 residues. Germline V lookup: CDR1 SGHRS, CDR2 YFSETQ. The CDR3: CASSLAAGQDFSYGYTF. The CDR3 DNA is TGCGCCAGCAGCTTGGCCGCGGGACAGGATTTTTCCTATGGCTACACCTTC. Full variable domain (outside the CDR3, taken from reference TRBV5-1 and TRBJ1-2): KAGVTQTPRYLIKTRGQQVTLSCSPISGHRSVSWYQQTPGQGLQFLFEYFSETQRNKGNFPGRFSGRQFSNSRSEMNVSTLELGDSALYLCASSLAAGQDFSYGYTFGSGTRLTVV.

The chain is built from TRBV13 and TRBJ2-1; 12 bases line up with TRBD2. Germline lookup yields CDR1 PRHDT and CDR2 FYEKMQ (reference sequence). V lost 7 bases, J lost 10 bases, and 14 bases stayed unmatched. The CDR3 has 16 residues. CDR3 nucleotide sequence: TGTGCCAGCACCCCTCGGTCTAGCGGGGGGGCCCGGGAGCAGTTCTTC. Translation gives CASTPRSSGGAREQFF.

The CDR3 loop is CASSSYGTGGFYEQYF. The CDR3, as DNA: TGTGCCAGCAGCTCGTATGGGACAGGGGGCTTCTACGAGCAGTACTTC. The chain uses TRBV5-6 and TRBJ2-7; 12 nucleotides align to TRBD1. The CDR3 runs to 16 residues. Trimming took 3 bases from V and 3 from J; bases not matched to a gene: 7. From germline, CDR1 is SGHDT and CDR2 YYEEEE.

The rearrangement links TRBV4-2 to TRBJ2-3, with a weak D call TRBD2 (6 bases). The CDR3 runs to 16 residues. Trimming cost V 0 bases and J 3 bases, with 13 bases left between them. In germline, CDR1 is LGHNA, CDR2 YNFKEQ. CDR3 loop: CASSQDVASETDTQYF. The CDR3 DNA reads as TGTGCCAGCAGCCAAGATGTGGCTAGCGAGACAGATACGCAGTATTTT.

The count of this clone is one. V gene TRBV5-4 combines with J gene TRBJ2-1, with TRBD2 as a possible D gene (7 bases). V lost 4 bases and J lost 2, with 16 bases in between. CDR1 SGHNT and CDR2 YYREEE come from the germline V gene (reference sequence). This CDR3 is 16 amino acids long. The chain's CDR3 is CASSIRGGAAYNEQFF. CDR3 DNA: TGTGCCAGCAGCATTCGCGGGGGCGCGGCCTACAATGAGCAGTTCTTC.

The chain couples TRBV5-5 to TRBJ2-7; possible D gene TRBD1, 6 bases. This CDR3 is 16 amino acids long. The germline V gene has CDR1 SGHKS and CDR2 YYEKEE (reference sequence). Trimming took 2 bases from V and 6 from J, leaving 21 bases between them. Here the CDR3 reads CASSFLVGPRGGEQYF. The CDR3 DNA follows: TGTGCCAGCAGCTTCTTAGTGGGCCCCCGAGGGGGCGAGCAGTACTTC.

To note about this clone: Other DNA sequences from this sample encode an identical CDR3 as well. The chain carries TRBV6-5 and TRBJ2-1, with D perhaps TRBD1 (6 bases). Germline V gene sequence: CDR1 MNHEY, CDR2 SVGAGI. CDR3 length: 11 residues. V was pared by 7 bases and J by 8 bases, with 9 bases between. This chain's CDR3 is CASIQGYEQFF. In DNA, the CDR3 is TGTGCCAGCATCCAGGGGTATGAGCAGTTCTTC.

This chain links TRBV7-8 with TRBJ1-1, with a tentative D call TRBD1 (5 bases). Germline lookup yields CDR1 SGHVS and CDR2 FQNEAQ. Deletions cut 2 bases from V and 1 base from J, with 20 bases between. The CDR3 spans 18 residues. This CDR3 reads CASSLSRVYLKGNTEAFF. The CDR3 DNA reads as TGTGCCAGCAGCTTAAGCAGGGTATACCTCAAAGGGAACACTGAAGCTTTCTTT.

V is TRBV9 and J is TRBJ1-4; D perhaps matches TRBD1 (6 bases). Germline assignment: CDR1 SGDLS and CDR2 YYNGEE. CDR3 length equals 14 residues. Trimming took 4 bases from V and 3 from J, leaving 10 bases between them. This CDR3 is CASSSGVSNEKLFF. The CDR3 coding sequence is TGTGCCAGCAGCTCAGGGGTTTCTAATGAAAAACTGTTTTTT.

The V gene is TRBV29-1, the J gene TRBJ2-7; D is unresolved. The V end lost 2 bases, the J end lost 4 bases, and 9 bases lay between the germline ends. The CDR3 is 12 residues long. Germline V gene sequence: CDR1 SQVTM, CDR2 ANQGSEA. The CDR3 DNA sequence: TGCAGCGTTGAATCTTCCGAGTACGAGCAGTACTTC. Translating it yields CSVESSEYEQYF.

The V call is TRBV30, the J call TRBJ2-7; TRBD2 agrees at 15 bases. The CDR3 totals 16 residues. Germline assignment: CDR1 GTSNPN and CDR2 SVGIG (reference sequence). J gave up 2 bases and V 3 bases, and 5 bases lay outside the gene matches. The chain's CDR3 is CAWRGTSGGHPYEQYF. Here the CDR3 DNA reads TGTGCCTGGAGAGGGACTAGCGGGGGGCACCCCTACGAGCAGTACTTC. The variable domain in full, completed from reference TRBV30 and TRBJ2-7, reads SQTIHQWPATLVQPVGSPLSLECTVEGTSNPNLYWYRQAAGRGLQLLFYSVGIGQISSEVPQNLSASRPQDRQFILSSKKLLLSDSGFYLCAWRGTSGGHPYEQYFGPGTRLTVT.

This clone was recorded once. This chain connects TRBV7-9 to TRBJ1-2, with 8 bases that match TRBD1. Germline V gene data show CDR1 as SEHNR and CDR2 as FQNEAQ (reference sequence). CDR3 size: 13 residues. Trimming took 5 bases from V and 8 from J; bases not matched to a gene: 7. CDR3 nucleotide sequence: TGTGCCAGCAGCGTGGGACAGGTGGGCGGCTACACCTTC. Translation: CASSVGQVGGYTF.

V usage is TRBV5-1 and J usage is TRBJ1-1; 7 bases match TRBD1. CDR1 is SGHRS, CDR2 YFSETQ, per germline. The CDR3 loop spans 15 amino acids. The J segment lost 0 bases and the V segment lost 5 bases, leaving 7 bases of the junction unmatched. CDR3 nucleotide sequence: TGCGCCAGCAGTTTTTACGGACAGGTGAACACTGAAGCTTTCTTT. Translating gives CASSFYGQVNTEAFF.

The V gene is TRBV7-2, the J gene TRBJ1-2; D ambiguous. Per the germline V gene, CDR1 is SGHTA and CDR2 is FQGNSA. V lost 7 bases and J 6 bases, leaving 15 bases between the germline ends. This CDR3 has 13 residues. CDR3 sequence reads: CASTSRAGNGYTF. The CDR3 coding sequence is TGTGCCAGCACCTCGAGGGCGGGAAATGGCTACACCTTC.

The chain couples TRBV5-6 to TRBJ1-1, with D tentatively TRBD1 (5 bases). This CDR3 has 13 amino acids. Germline loops: CDR1 SGHDT, CDR2 YYEEEE. V was trimmed by 4 bases and J by 8 bases, leaving 15 bases between them. The CDR3 bases are TGTGCCAGCAGCCCCCCCCGGCGGGGCGAAGCTTTCTTT. This sequence encodes CASSPPRRGEAFF.

The rearrangement links TRBV5-1 to TRBJ2-1; tentative D call: TRBD1 (6 bases). The CDR3 is 15 amino acids. Germline-derived CDR1 and CDR2 are SGHRS and YFSETQ. V shed 2 bases and J shed 6 bases, with 15 bases lying between them. CDR3 region: CASSFYRETSNEQFF. The CDR3 DNA reads as TGCGCCAGCAGCTTTTACAGGGAAACGAGCAATGAGCAGTTCTTC.